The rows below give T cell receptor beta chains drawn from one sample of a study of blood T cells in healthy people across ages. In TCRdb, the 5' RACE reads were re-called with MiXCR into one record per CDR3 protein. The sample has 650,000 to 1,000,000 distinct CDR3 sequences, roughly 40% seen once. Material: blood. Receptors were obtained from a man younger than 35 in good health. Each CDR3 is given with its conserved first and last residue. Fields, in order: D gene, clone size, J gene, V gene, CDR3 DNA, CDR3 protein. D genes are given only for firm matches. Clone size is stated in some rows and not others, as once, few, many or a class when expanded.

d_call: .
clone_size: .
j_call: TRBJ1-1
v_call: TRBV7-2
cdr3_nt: TGTGCCAGCAGCTTAATCTCCGGATTGGACACTGAAGCTTTCTTT
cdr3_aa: CASSLISGLDTEAFF

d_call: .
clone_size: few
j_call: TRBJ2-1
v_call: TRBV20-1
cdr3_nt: TGCAGTGCTAGGACTAGTGACCGAGGAGTGGATGAGCAGTTCTTC
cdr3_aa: CSARTSDRGVDEQFF

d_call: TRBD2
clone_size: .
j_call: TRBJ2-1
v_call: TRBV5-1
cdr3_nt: TGCACCAGCAGCCCGCTGACTAGCGGGGGGCTCAATGAGCAGTTCTTC
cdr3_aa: CTSSPLTSGGLNEQFF

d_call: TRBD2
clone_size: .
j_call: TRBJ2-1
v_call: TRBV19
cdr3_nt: TGTGCCGGTAGTAGGTCTAGCGGGTACAATGAGCAGTTCTTC
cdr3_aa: CAGSRSSGYNEQFF

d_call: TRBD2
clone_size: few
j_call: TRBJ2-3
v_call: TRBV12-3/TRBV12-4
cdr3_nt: TGTGCCAGCAGTACCCCTAGCGGGGGGGACTCAGATACGCAGTATTTT
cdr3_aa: CASSTPSGGDSDTQYF

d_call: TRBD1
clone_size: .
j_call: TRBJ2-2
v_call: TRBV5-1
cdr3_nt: TGCGCCAGCAGCTTATACAGGGGAACCACCGGGGAGCTGTTTTTT
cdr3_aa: CASSLYRGTTGELFF

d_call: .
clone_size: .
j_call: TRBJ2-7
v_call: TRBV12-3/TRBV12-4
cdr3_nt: TGTGCCAGCAGTCCTCGGACAATGAACCATTACAATGAGCAGTACTTC
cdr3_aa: CASSPRTMNHYNEQYF

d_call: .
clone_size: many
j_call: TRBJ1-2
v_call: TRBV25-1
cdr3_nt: TGTGCCAGCAGTGAAGTGGGGACCTACTATGGCTACACCTTC
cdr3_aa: CASSEVGTYYGYTF

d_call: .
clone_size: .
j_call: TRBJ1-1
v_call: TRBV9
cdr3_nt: TGTGCCAGCAGCGGCAGCCCCACAACATCCACTGAAGCTTTCTTT
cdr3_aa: CASSGSPTTSTEAFF

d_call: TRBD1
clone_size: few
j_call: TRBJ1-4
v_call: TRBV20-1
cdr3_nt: TGCAGTGCGCACGACAGGGCTAGTGGTGACGAAAAACTGTTTTTT
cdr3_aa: CSAHDRASGDEKLFF

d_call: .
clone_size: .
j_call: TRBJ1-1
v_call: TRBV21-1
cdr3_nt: TGTGCCAGCAGCGCCCCGCGAGGGCCAGGCACTGAAGCTTTCTTT
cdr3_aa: CASSAPRGPGTEAFF

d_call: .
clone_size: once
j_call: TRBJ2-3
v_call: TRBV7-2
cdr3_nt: TGTGTCAGCAGCTCAGGAACGGGACCTCAACTGGGGGATACGCAGTATTTT
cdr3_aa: CVSSSGTGPQLGDTQYF

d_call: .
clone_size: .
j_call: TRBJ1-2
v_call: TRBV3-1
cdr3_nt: TGTGCCAGCAGCCAATCTACCCAGGGAGTGGGCTACACCTTC
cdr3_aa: CASSQSTQGVGYTF

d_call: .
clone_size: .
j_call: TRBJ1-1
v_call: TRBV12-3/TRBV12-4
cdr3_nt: TGTGCCAGCACCACCGGAGGGGCGGGAAACACTGAAGCTTTCTTT
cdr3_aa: CASTTGGAGNTEAFF

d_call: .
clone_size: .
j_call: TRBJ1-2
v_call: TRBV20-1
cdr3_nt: TGCAGTGCTAGCCCATACGACTGGTCTAACTATGGCTACACCTTC
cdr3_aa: CSASPYDWSNYGYTF

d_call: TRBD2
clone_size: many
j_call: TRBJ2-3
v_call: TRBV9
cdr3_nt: TGTGCCAGCAGCGAACTAGCGGGACCTCCCACAGATACGCAGTATTTT
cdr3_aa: CASSELAGPPTDTQYF

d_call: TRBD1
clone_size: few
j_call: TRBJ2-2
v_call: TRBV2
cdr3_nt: TGTGCCAGCAGACCGGGACAGGCTAACGGGGAGCTGTTTTTT
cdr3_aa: CASRPGQANGELFF

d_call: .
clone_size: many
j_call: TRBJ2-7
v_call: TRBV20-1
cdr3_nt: TGCAGTGCTAGAGAGGTCGGCGAGCAGTACTTC
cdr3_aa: CSAREVGEQYF

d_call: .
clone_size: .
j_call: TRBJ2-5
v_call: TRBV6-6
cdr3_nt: TGTGCCAGCAGTCACCTAAGCGGAGGGAGGGAGACCCAGTACTTC
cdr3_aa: CASSHLSGGRETQYF

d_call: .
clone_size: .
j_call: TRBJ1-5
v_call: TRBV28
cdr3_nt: TGTGCCAGCAATGGGGGCGGGGGTCAGCCCCAGCATTTT
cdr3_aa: CASNGGGGQPQHF

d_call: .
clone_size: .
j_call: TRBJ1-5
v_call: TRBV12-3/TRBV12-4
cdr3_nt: TGTGCCAGCAGTCCACTAGGGGGGAAGGGTAGCAATCAGCCCCAGCATTTT
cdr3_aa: CASSPLGGKGSNQPQHF

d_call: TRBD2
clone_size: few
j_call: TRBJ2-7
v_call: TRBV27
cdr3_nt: TGTGCCAGCAGGCGTACGGGGGGGGTTCACGAGCAGTACTTC
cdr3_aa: CASRRTGGVHEQYF

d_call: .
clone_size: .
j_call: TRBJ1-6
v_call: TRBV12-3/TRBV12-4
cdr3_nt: TGTGCCAGCAGTTTGGAGCCCGGGGGACCCCTCCACTTT
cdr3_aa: CASSLEPGGPLHF

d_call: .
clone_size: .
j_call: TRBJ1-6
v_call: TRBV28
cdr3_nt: TGTGCCAGCAGTTTAGAGGGCCATAATTCACCCCTCCACTTT
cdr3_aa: CASSLEGHNSPLHF

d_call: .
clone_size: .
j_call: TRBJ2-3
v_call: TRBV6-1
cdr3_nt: TGTGCCAGCAGGCTCCGGCGGGTTATCAGCACAGATACGCAGTATTTT
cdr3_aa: CASRLRRVISTDTQYF

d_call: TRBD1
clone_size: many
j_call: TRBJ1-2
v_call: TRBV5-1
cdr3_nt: TGCGCCAGCAGCTTGTCTGGGACAGCGTATGGCTACACCTTC
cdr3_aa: CASSLSGTAYGYTF

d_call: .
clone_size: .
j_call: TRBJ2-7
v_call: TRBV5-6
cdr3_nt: TGTGCCAGCAGCTTGATGGCGGTCCACAATGAGCAGTACTTC
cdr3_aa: CASSLMAVHNEQYF

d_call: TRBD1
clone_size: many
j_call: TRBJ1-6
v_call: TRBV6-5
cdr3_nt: TGTGCCAGCAGACCCCTGACGGGACAGACTAATTCACCCCTCCACTTT
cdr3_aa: CASRPLTGQTNSPLHF

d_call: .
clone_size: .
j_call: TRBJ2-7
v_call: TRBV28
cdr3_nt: TGTGCCAGCAGGCGCTTACAGGGTTACCACGAGCAGTACTTC
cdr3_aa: CASRRLQGYHEQYF

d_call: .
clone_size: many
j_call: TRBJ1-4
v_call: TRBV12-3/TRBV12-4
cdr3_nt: TGTGCCAGCAGTTTCGGGGGAAATGAAAAACTGTTTTTT
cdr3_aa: CASSFGGNEKLFF

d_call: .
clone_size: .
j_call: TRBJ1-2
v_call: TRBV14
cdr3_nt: TGTGCCAGCAGCCGCCGAACACGGGGCAATTCCTACACCTTC
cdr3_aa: CASSRRTRGNSYTF

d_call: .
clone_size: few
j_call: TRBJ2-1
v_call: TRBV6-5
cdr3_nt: TGTGCCAGCAGTTACTCAAAGGGAAGCTCCTACAATGAGCAGTTCTTC
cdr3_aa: CASSYSKGSSYNEQFF

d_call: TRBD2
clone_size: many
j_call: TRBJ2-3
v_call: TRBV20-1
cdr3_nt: TGCAGTGCTAGTGCTACTAGCGGGGGTATTTCAGATACGCAGTATTTT
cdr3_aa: CSASATSGGISDTQYF

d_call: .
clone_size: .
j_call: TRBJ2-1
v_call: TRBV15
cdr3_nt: TGTGCCACCAGCAGCTTTAAGGGGCTTGAGCAGTTCTTC
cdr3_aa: CATSSFKGLEQFF

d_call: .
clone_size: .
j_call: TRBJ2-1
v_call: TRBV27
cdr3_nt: TGTGCCAGCACAGGCTACACCAATGAGCAGTTCTTC
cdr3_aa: CASTGYTNEQFF

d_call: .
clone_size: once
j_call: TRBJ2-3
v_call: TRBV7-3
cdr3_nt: TGTGCCAGCAGCTTAGCGACCTCACGCCCCGTGGATACACAGTATTTT
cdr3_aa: CASSLATSRPVDTQYF

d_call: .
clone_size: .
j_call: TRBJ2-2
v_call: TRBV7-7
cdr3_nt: TGTGCTAGCAGCTTAGACCCATATACACTAAACACCGGGGAGCTGTTTTTT
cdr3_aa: CASSLDPYTLNTGELFF

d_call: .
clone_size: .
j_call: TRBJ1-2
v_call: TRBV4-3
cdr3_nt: TGCGCCAGCAGCCAGGAGACTCCCAGGGGTTATAACTATGGCTACACCTTC
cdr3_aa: CASSQETPRGYNYGYTF

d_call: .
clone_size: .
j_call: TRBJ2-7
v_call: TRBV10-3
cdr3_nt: TGTGCCATCAGTGAGTCGACTGGCGGAGTGTACGAGCAGTACTTC
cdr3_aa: CAISESTGGVYEQYF

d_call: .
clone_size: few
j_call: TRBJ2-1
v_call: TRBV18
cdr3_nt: TGTGCCAGCTCACCAGGACGGGACAATGAGCAGTTCTTC
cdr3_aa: CASSPGRDNEQFF

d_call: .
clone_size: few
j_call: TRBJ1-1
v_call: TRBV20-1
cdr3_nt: TGCAGTGCCTACAGCATGAACACTGAAGCTTTCTTT
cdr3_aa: CSAYSMNTEAFF